Listed below are T cell receptor beta chains from one sample, sequenced in a study of blood T cell repertoires in COVID-19. Method: immunoSEQ multiplex PCR; TCRdb's copy keeps in-frame clones and lacks some. This sample has 300,000 to 350,000 clones, with about 90% found just once. The sample comprised PBMCs or T cells enriched from blood (not recorded which). All receptors derive from a woman in her thirties who had recovered from COVID-19. The CDR3 runs from the conserved cysteine through the conserved F or W. Fields, in order: clone size, V gene, D gene, J gene, CDR3 DNA, CDR3 protein. The D gene is left open where the match is weak. Size is stated for part of the rows, as once, few or many counts, or as a class when the clone is expanded.

NA	TRBV28	TRBD2	TRBJ2-7	TGTGCCAGCAGGCAAAGCGGGGGACACTCCTACGAGCAGTACTTC	CASRQSGGHSYEQYF
NA	TRBV23-1	NA	TRBJ2-5	TGCGCCAGCAGTAGAGCGAGGGTAGAGACCCAGTACTTC	CASSRARVETQYF
NA	TRBV6-5	NA	TRBJ1-1	TGTGCCAGCAGTTTTCCCTCGGGGGGGGCGAACACTGAAGCTTTCTTT	CASSFPSGGANTEAFF
NA	TRBV3-1/TRBV3-2	TRBD2	TRBJ2-7	TGTGCCAGCAGCCTCAGCGGGGGGCAAACGGGATACGAGCAGTACTTC	CASSLSGGQTGYEQYF
NA	TRBV6-2/TRBV6-3	TRBD1	TRBJ1-2	TGTGCCAGCAGTTACTGGAGATCCGGGCAGGGGGCAGGTGGCTACACCTTC	CASSYWRSGQGAGGYTF
NA	TRBV5-5	NA	TRBJ2-1	TGTGCCAGCAGCGCGAGACAGGGAGGAATCAATGAGCAGTTCTTC	CASSARQGGINEQFF
NA	TRBV5-4	TRBD2	TRBJ2-1	TGTGCCAGCAGCCCGGGACTAGCGGGGGGCCTGGGAAATGAGCAGTTCTTC	CASSPGLAGGLGNEQFF
NA	TRBV5-1	TRBD1	TRBJ1-2	TGCGCCAGCAGCTTGGAAGAGACAGGGGGGGTCTATGGCTACACCTTC	CASSLEETGGVYGYTF
NA	TRBV11-2	NA	TRBJ2-2	TGTGCCAGCAGCTTTGCCGTGACTAGAGTTACCGGGGAGCTGTTTTTT	CASSFAVTRVTGELFF
NA	TRBV5-1	NA	TRBJ1-1	TGCGCCAGCAGCTTGAAAAGGGGTCCCATGAACACTGAAGCTTTCTTT	CASSLKRGPMNTEAFF
NA	TRBV30	TRBD2	TRBJ2-1	TGTGCCTGGAGTGCCTATAGCGGGGCAATCTCCTACAATGAGCAGTTCTTC	CAWSAYSGAISYNEQFF
few	TRBV5-1	TRBD1	TRBJ1-4	TGCGCCAGCAGCTTGGGTCGACAGGGGAGCGAAAAACTGTTTTTT	CASSLGRQGSEKLFF
NA	TRBV28	TRBD1	TRBJ1-1	TGTGCCAGCACGACAGGGGGCATGAACACTGAAGCTTTCTTT	CASTTGGMNTEAFF
NA	TRBV6-5	NA	TRBJ1-4	TGTGCCAGCAGTTACGAGGAAAAACTGTTTTTT	CASSYEEKLFF
once	TRBV4-3	NA	TRBJ2-7	TGCGCCAGCAGCCAAGACAGTTCCTACGAGCAGTACTTC	CASSQDSSYEQYF
NA	TRBV29-1	TRBD1	TRBJ1-1	TGCAGCGTTACGACAGGGACGAACACTGAAGCTTTCTTT	CSVTTGTNTEAFF
NA	TRBV28	TRBD1	TRBJ1-5	TGTGCCAGCAGGGGACAGGCCCATCAGCCCCAGCATTTT	CASRGQAHQPQHF
few	TRBV30	NA	TRBJ1-6	TGTGCCTGGAGTGATTCTACAGAGTCGTTTAGTTCACCCCTCCACTTT	CAWSDSTESFSSPLHF
NA	TRBV30	TRBD2	TRBJ2-2	TGTGCCTGGAGCGCCGGACTAGCGGGCGGACCCGGGGAGCTGTTTTTT	CAWSAGLAGGPGELFF
NA	TRBV7-9	NA	TRBJ2-6	TGTGCCAGCACTGAGACAGGGAGGTCTGGGGCCAACGTCCTGACTTTC	CASTETGRSGANVLTF
NA	TRBV10-1	TRBD1	TRBJ1-1	TGCGCCAGCAGTGAGTCAGGGGGCGCCTATACTGAAGCTTTCTTT	CASSESGGAYTEAFF
NA	TRBV4-3	NA	TRBJ2-3	TGCGCCAGCAGCCGGGCCCCGGATGGCACAGATACGCAGTATTTT	CASSRAPDGTDTQYF
NA	TRBV2	NA	TRBJ1-1	TGTGCCAGCAGTGAAGGGTTGGTACGGACTGAAGCTTTCTTT	CASSEGLVRTEAFF
few	TRBV5-8	NA	TRBJ2-5	TGTGCCAGCAGCTCCTTGGGGCGTCGGGTAGAGACCCAGTACTTC	CASSSLGRRVETQYF
NA	TRBV11-2	NA	TRBJ1-5	TGTGCCAGCAGCTTAGGGTTACAGGGCAGCAATCAGCCCCAGCATTTT	CASSLGLQGSNQPQHF
NA	TRBV15	NA	TRBJ2-5	TGTGCCACCAGCAGAGACCAGAATTACCAAGAGACCCAGTACTTC	CATSRDQNYQETQYF
NA	TRBV4-1	NA	TRBJ1-5	TGCGCCAGCAGCCAAGAGACAGAAACGCTCCAGCCCCAGCATTTT	CASSQETETLQPQHF